One sample yielded the 32 T cell receptor beta chains listed below, sequenced in a study of T cells in Graves' hyperthyroidism and ophthalmopathy (dated by TCRdb to about 2019). Library preparation used multiplex PCR. The run used an Illumina HiSeq 2000. The TCR beta CDR3 regions were amplified from the RNA transcripts. A first-round RT-PCR of the TCR CDR3 used the HTBI primer set with the Qiagen OneStep RT-PCR kit. TCRdb reprocessing: public reads trimmed at Q25 with fastp, clones called with MiXCR, in-frame beta chains kept. Rows are combined by CDR3 protein, so each entry shows the most common genes and DNA. The sample table contains 380,000 or so distinct CDR3 sequences; only one count was recorded for 15% to 20% of them. Jointly, the top ten make up around 3.6% of the sample. The specimen sequenced was blood. Source of these receptors: a woman aged 18-29 years with Graves' hyperthyroidism.

This clonotype was recorded at least ten times. The rearrangement uses TRBV20-1 and TRBJ2-5; D gene uncertain. There are 13 residues in the CDR3. V was trimmed by 6 bases and J by 1 base, leaving 12 bases between them. Germline V lookup: CDR1 DFQATT, CDR2 SNEGSKA (reference sequence). In DNA form, the CDR3 reads TGCAGTGCCTCTGACGGGCCCCAAGAGACCCAGTACTTC. The encoded protein is CSASDGPQETQYF.

This clonotype has a count of ten or more. The V and J genes are TRBV2 and TRBJ1-5; 9 bases line up with TRBD1. The length of the CDR3 is 13 residues. Germline V CDR1 and CDR2: SNHLY, FYNNEI. Trimming removed 7 bases from V and 4 bases from J; junction bases left unmatched: 2. CDR3 residues: CASKGTGNQPQHF. CDR3 nucleotide sequence: TGTGCCAGCAAGGGGACAGGGAATCAGCCCCAGCATTTT.

Worth noting for this clonotype: This could be a read error, since a much larger clone is one nucleotide away. The chain has TRBV7-3 and TRBJ1-1, with TRBD1 matching over 9 bases. J was trimmed by 3 bases and V by 2 bases; bases with no gene match: 13. There are 18 residues in the CDR3. Germline-derived CDR1 and CDR2 are SGHTA and FQGTGA. The CDR3 coding sequence is TGTGCCAGCAGCTTATGGTGGGCCGGGACAGGGTCGGACACTGAAGCTTTCTTT. This encodes CASSLWWAGTGSDTEAFF.

This clonotype was seen at least ten times. The genes are TRBV20-1 and TRBJ2-7; 7 bases map to TRBD1. The CDR3 has 14 amino acids. Germline CDR1 reads DFQATT; CDR2 reads SNEGSKA (reference sequence). V was pared by 5 bases and J by 2 bases, with 9 bases of the junction left unmatched. This CDR3 is CSAPSNRGPYEQYF. Here the CDR3 DNA reads TGCAGTGCTCCCTCCAATAGGGGGCCCTACGAGCAGTACTTC.

This clonotype has a count of ten or more. The DNA for the CDR3 is TGTGCCAGCAGAGCTACAGGGTCGTCCCTCTCCTACGAGCAGTACTTC. Its translation: CASRATGSSLSYEQYF. V and J are TRBV7-2 and TRBJ2-7; D perhaps matches TRBD1 (6 bases). Germline V CDR1 and CDR2: SGHTA, FQGNSA. Trimming shortened V by 6 bases and J by 0 bases, and 18 bases separated the two germline ends. CDR3 length equals 16 residues.

The chain has TRBV18 and TRBJ2-7; D perhaps matches TRBD1 (6 bases). V was trimmed by 3 bases and J by 3 bases, leaving 15 bases between them. Germline-derived CDR1 and CDR2 are KGHSH and LQKENI. This CDR3 is built from 15 residues. CDR3 amino acids: CASSPGTGFYYEQYF. The CDR3 nucleotides read TGTGCCAGCTCACCTGGCACAGGGTTTTACTACGAGCAGTACTTC.

This clonotype was observed at least ten times. The genes are TRBV20-1 and TRBJ2-7, with 8 bases fitting TRBD1. Germline assignment: CDR1 DFQATT and CDR2 SNEGSKA (reference sequence). Trimming removed 1 base from V and 2 bases from J; junction bases left unmatched: 4. The CDR3 has 14 residues. The CDR3 protein is CSARASGGTYEQYF. The CDR3 DNA is TGCAGTGCTAGAGCCTCAGGGGGCACCTACGAGCAGTACTTC.

This clonotype was seen a few times. The chain combines TRBV11-2 with TRBJ1-5, with D possibly being TRBD1 (6 bases). CDR3 size: 16 residues. Germline-derived CDR1 and CDR2 are SGHAT and FQNNGV. Trimming cost V 6 bases and J 3 bases, with 18 bases left between them. The CDR3 spells CASSLEGQGNNQPQHF. The CDR3 region has the DNA TGTGCCAGCAGTCTAGAGGGCCAGGGGAACAATCAGCCCCAGCATTTT.

In its sample, this clonotype was seen many times. The chain links TRBV6-1 to TRBJ1-5, with D perhaps TRBD1 (5 bases). V was clipped by 6 bases and J by 7 bases, with 16 bases between them. CDR3 length: 14 amino acids. The germline CDR1 and CDR2 sequences are MNHNS and SASEGT. The CDR3 DNA reads as TGTGCCAGCAGCCTCTCCCGCTGGGGGCAGCCCCAGCATTTT. Its protein is CASSLSRWGQPQHF.

This clonotype was seen repeatedly, ten times or more. The chain carries TRBV11-2 and TRBJ2-5; D ambiguous. V gave up 5 bases and J gave up 2 bases, with 9 bases separating them. Germline CDR1 is SGHAT and CDR2 is FQNNGV. The CDR3 is 13 amino acids. CDR3 DNA sequence: TGTGCCAGCAGCCCTGAGCAACAAGAGACCCAGTACTTC. Translation: CASSPEQQETQYF.

This clonotype was picked up many times. The rearrangement uses TRBV11-1 and TRBJ2-6, with D maybe TRBD1 (5 bases). Germline values: CDR1 SGHAT, CDR2 FQDESV (reference sequence). Trimming stripped 3 bases from V and 2 bases from J, with 14 bases between. This CDR3 contains 17 residues. In DNA form, the CDR3 reads TGTGCCAGCAGCTTTATGTCAGGGTTGGCTGGGGCCAACGTCCTGACTTTC. This gives the protein CASSFMSGLAGANVLTF.

This clonotype was observed many times. The rearrangement links TRBV13 to TRBJ2-2; no definite D call. This CDR3 spans 14 amino acids. V gave up 5 bases and J gave up 3 bases, with 10 bases separating them. Germline CDR1 and CDR2: PRHDT and FYEKMQ (reference sequence). CDR3 in amino acids: CASSPSYYTGELFF. CDR3 in DNA: TGTGCCAGCAGCCCGTCTTACTACACCGGGGAGCTGTTTTTT.

This clonotype was seen many times. The rearrangement links TRBV19 to TRBJ1-2; D is undetermined. CDR3 length equals 14 residues. V was clipped by 4 bases and J by 9 bases, with 18 bases between them. Germline V lookup: CDR1 LNHDA, CDR2 SQIVND (reference sequence). CDR3 nucleotide sequence: TGTGCCAGTAGTAAAGGCCGTTACCCCGAGCGCTACACCTTC. Its translation: CASSKGRYPERYTF.

This clonotype was observed many times. The V and J genes are TRBV28 and TRBJ1-1, with no clear D. The CDR3 covers 11 residues. V gave up 10 bases and J gave up 6 bases, with 12 bases separating them. The V gene's germline CDR1 is MDHEN and CDR2 SYDVKM. CDR3 bases: TGTGCCATCCTAAAATACCCTGAAGCTTTCTTT. Its protein product is CAILKYPEAFF.

This clonotype turned up a few times. The V call is TRBV18, the J call TRBJ1-3; a possible D gene is TRBD1 (5 bases). CDR3 length: 14 residues. CDR1 and CDR2 (germline): KGHSH, LQKENI. V lost 5 bases to trimming and J lost 2 bases, with 10 bases between them. CDR3 DNA: TGTGCCAGCTCAACCGGGACGGCTGGAAACACCATATATTTT. The encoded protein is CASSTGTAGNTIYF.

This clonotype was recorded at least ten times. The chain combines TRBV24-1 with TRBJ1-3; D might be TRBD1 (5 bases). V was clipped by 1 base and J by 9 bases, with 9 bases between them. Germline CDR1 KGHDR, CDR2 SFDVKD. The CDR3 extends over 13 amino acids. The CDR3 sequence is CATSDFTGTTIYF. For the CDR3, the DNA is TGTGCCACCAGTGATTTTACCGGGACCACCATATATTTT.

This clonotype was seen a few times. A much larger clone differs by one base, so this may be a read error. V usage is TRBV7-2 and J usage is TRBJ1-3, with no clear D. Germline CDR1 and CDR2: SGHTA and FQGNSA. The CDR3 covers 15 residues. The CDR3 nucleotides are TGTGCCAGCAGCTCCCTACCTTCCTCTGGAAACCCCATATATTTT. Residues: CASSSLPSSGNPIYF.

Many counts were recorded for this clonotype. The chain has TRBV10-3 and TRBJ1-1; maybe TRBD1 (6 bases). Germline V CDR1 and CDR2: ENHRY, SYGVKD. This CDR3 is built from 15 residues. The V gene lost 7 bases and the J gene lost 5 bases, with 20 bases spanning the gap. The CDR3 loop is CAIKGGGAGRTEAFF. The CDR3 coding sequence is TGTGCCATCAAAGGGGGGGGCGCAGGGAGGACTGAAGCTTTCTTT.

This clonotype showed up just a few times. This rearrangement joins TRBV6-1 to TRBJ2-1; D is perhaps TRBD1 (6 bases). The CDR3 is made up of 16 amino acids. CDR1 and CDR2 (germline): MNHNS, SASEGT. Trimming left V 11 bases short and J 7 bases short, with 27 bases between. In DNA form, the CDR3 reads TGTGCCTCCATCACAGGCGCAGGGGCTGGGGGTAATGAGCAGTTCTTC. Translated, it gives CASITGAGAGGNEQFF.

This clonotype was seen at least ten times. The chain joins TRBV5-1 to TRBJ1-2; D may be TRBD1 (6 bases). The germline CDR1 and CDR2 sequences are SGHRS and YFSETQ. V was clipped by 3 bases and J by 1 base, with 22 bases between them. CDR3 size: 18 residues. CDR3 sequence reads: CASSSTGHNQQGNYGYTF. In nucleotides, the CDR3 is TGCGCCAGCAGCTCGACGGGACATAACCAACAGGGTAACTATGGCTACACCTTC.

This clonotype was counted many times. This chain uses TRBV7-6 with TRBJ2-7; 10 bases agree with TRBD2. The V and J ends lost 8 bases and 3 bases, in that order; junction bases with no gene match: 4. Germline CDR1 and CDR2: SGHVS and FNYEAQ. The CDR3 is 13 residues long. CDR3 region: CASGTSEHYEQYF. DNA for the CDR3: TGTGCCAGCGGGACTAGCGAACACTACGAGCAGTACTTC.

This clonotype was counted many times. The V and J genes are TRBV12-3 or TRBV12-4 and TRBJ2-2; D remains unclear. The CDR3 has 16 amino acids. V dropped 6 bases and J dropped 2 bases, with 16 bases sitting between them. CDR3 bases: TGTGCCAGCAGCATCGGAGCTCCCCTTAACACCGGGGAGCTGTTTTTT. It is translated as CASSIGAPLNTGELFF.

The chain recombines TRBV5-5 with TRBJ2-7; 9 bases are a match to TRBD1. V lost 5 bases to trimming and J lost 7 bases; unmatched junction nucleotides: 10. CDR1 and CDR2 (germline): SGHKS, YYEKEE (reference sequence). The CDR3 loop spans 14 amino acids. CDR3 in DNA: TGTGCCAGCAGGGCCCCCGGGACAGGGAAAGAGCAGTACTTC. The encoded protein is CASRAPGTGKEQYF. Supplemented by reference TRBV5-5 and TRBJ2-7, the full variable domain reads DAGVTQSPTHLIKTRGQQVTLRCSPISGHKSVSWYQQVLGQGPQFIFQYYEKEERGRGNFPDRFSARQFPNYSSELNVNALLLGDSALYLCASRAPGTGKEQYFGPGTRLTVT.

This clonotype was observed at least ten times. The chain has TRBV30 and TRBJ1-2; D remains unclear. Looked up from germline, CDR1 is GTSNPN and CDR2 is SVGIG (reference sequence). This CDR3 comprises 12 residues. V shed 4 bases and J shed 5 bases, with 11 bases lying between them. The CDR3 reads CAWNPQGYGYTF. In DNA, the CDR3 is TGTGCCTGGAACCCACAAGGATATGGCTACACCTTC.

This clonotype was detected only a few times. This chain links TRBV18 with TRBJ1-2; 7 bases fit TRBD1. Germline V CDR1 and CDR2: KGHSH, LQKENI. CDR3 length equals 13 residues. V lost 4 bases, J lost 8 bases, and 7 bases stayed unmatched. CDR3 DNA: TGTGCCAGCTCACAGACAGGGAAAAGGGGCTACACCTTC. Residues: CASSQTGKRGYTF.

This clonotype was seen at least ten times. Germline is not matched at one junction end, which may reflect a read error. J is TRBJ1-2 and V is TRBV20-1; tentative D call: TRBD1 (5 bases). CDR1 and CDR2 from the germline V gene are DFQATT and SNEGSKA (reference sequence). This CDR3 is 15 amino acids long. The CDR3 DNA sequence: TGCAGTACTAGAGAAATGGGAGGGGCTGGATATGGCTACACCTTC. Amino acid sequence: CSTREMGGAGYGYTF.

As regards this clonotype: Without the conserved terminal phenylalanine or tryptophan, this CDR3 likely stems from a read error. The chain joins TRBV14 to TRBJ2-5; no clear D. This CDR3 has 15 amino acids. Germline values: CDR1 SGHDN, CDR2 FVKESK. The CDR3 loop is CASSQDYAPRETQYL. The CDR3 DNA follows: TGTGCCAGCAGTCAAGATTATGCGCCTCGAGAGACCCAGTACTTG.

This clonotype was counted many times. V usage is TRBV29-1 and J usage is TRBJ2-7, with 11 nucleotides matching TRBD1. Per the germline V gene, CDR1 is SQVTM and CDR2 is ANQGSEA. CDR3 length: 13 amino acids. J gave up 6 bases and V 3 bases, and 4 bases lay outside the gene matches. In DNA form, the CDR3 reads TGCAGCGTTGACGGACAGGGGGCTAGCGAGCAGTACTTC. Translation: CSVDGQGASEQYF.

This clonotype was seen repeatedly, ten times or more. The V and J genes are TRBV15 and TRBJ1-1; D uncertain. V was cut by 6 bases and J by 3 bases, with 17 bases left in between. The CDR3 loop spans 15 amino acids. The germline V gene encodes CDR1 LNHNV and CDR2 YYDKDF (reference sequence). The CDR3 reads CATRPAQLGYTEAFF. For the CDR3, the DNA is TGTGCCACCAGGCCGGCACAATTAGGTTACACTGAAGCTTTCTTT.

This clonotype was seen ten or more times. V and J are TRBV30 and TRBJ2-5; D is undetermined. The V gene lost 4 bases and the J gene lost 5 bases, with 17 bases spanning the gap. This CDR3 has 14 residues. Looked up from germline, CDR1 is GTSNPN and CDR2 is SVGIG (reference sequence). In DNA, the CDR3 is TGTGCCTGGACCCGTATCGGTCCCGGGGAGACCCAGTACTTC. This codes for CAWTRIGPGETQYF.

This chain uses TRBV6-1 with TRBJ1-5; TRBD1 matches 8 bases. The CDR3 length is 15 residues. With V trimmed by 6 bases and J by 6 bases, 10 bases remained unmatched. CDR1 and CDR2 from the germline V gene are MNHNS and SASEGT. The CDR3 spells CASSPTGGVGQPQHF. The CDR3 DNA reads TGTGCCAGCAGCCCTACAGGGGGAGTTGGTCAGCCCCAGCATTTT.

This clonotype was counted many times. The chain recombines TRBV6-5 with TRBJ1-2; 7 bases agree with TRBD1. V lost 2 bases and J lost 3; bases outside the gene matches: 6. The CDR3 extends over 15 amino acids. Germline CDR1 and CDR2: MNHEY and SVGAGI. This CDR3 reads CASSYPDRAHYGYTF. In DNA, the CDR3 is TGTGCCAGCAGTTACCCCGACAGGGCGCACTATGGCTACACCTTC.